The rows below give T cell receptor beta chains drawn from one sample of a study of vaccination and CD4 T cells after COVID-19. One entry per CDR3 protein, called by TCRdb with MiXCR from the PCR reads. The top ten hold roughly 5% of the sample, which has roughly 15,000 distinct CDR3 sequences, over 55% seen once. For these receptors, no antigen is known. Specimen: CD4+ T cells from blood, cultured in vitro, collected after SARS-CoV-2 vaccination. The receptors here all came from a human donor who had recovered from COVID-19. The CDR3 runs from the conserved cysteine through the conserved F or W. A D gene is named only where the DNA matches it firmly. Clone size is shown for a subset of rows, as once, few, many or a class of expanded clone.

J,D,V,size,DNA,CDR3
TRBJ2-5,TRBD2,TRBV2,few,TGTGCCAGCAAAACGGGAGGGCCCATGCTGGAGACCCAGTACTTC,CASKTGGPMLETQYF
TRBJ2-7,NA,TRBV7-8,NA,TGTGCCAGCAGCTTAGCGGGGACCCATCACGAGCAGTACTTC,CASSLAGTHHEQYF
TRBJ2-7,NA,TRBV19,NA,TGTGCCAGTAGTATTAGAGTGGACACTGCCTACGAGCAGTACTTC,CASSIRVDTAYEQYF
TRBJ2-2,NA,TRBV19,once,TGTGCCAGTAGTATAGATCAAGGGGCCGGGGAGCTGTTTTTT,CASSIDQGAGELFF
TRBJ1-1,TRBD1,TRBV6-1,NA,TGTGCCAGCAGCCACCGAGGGGGACAGAGGAGCCCTGAAGCTTTCTTT,CASSHRGGQRSPEAFF
TRBJ1-2,TRBD1,TRBV30,NA,TGTGCCTGGAGTGAGGGACCCCCAGGGGGCAACTATGGCTACACCTTC,CAWSEGPPGGNYGYTF
TRBJ1-6,NA,TRBV6-1,NA,TGTGCCAGCAGTAGTCAGACGGTCGCAGGTTCACCCCTCCACTTT,CASSSQTVAGSPLHF
TRBJ1-6,TRBD1,TRBV27,NA,TGTGCCAGCAGTAGATTGAACAGGGGCTCCTATAATTCACCCCTCCACTTT,CASSRLNRGSYNSPLHF
TRBJ2-6,NA,TRBV12-3/TRBV12-4,NA,TGTGCCAGCAGTCCTTACGGCTCTGGGGCCAACGTCCTGACTTTC,CASSPYGSGANVLTF
TRBJ1-1,NA,TRBV7-3,NA,TGTGCCAGCAGCTTGGCAGGGTCGAACACTGAAGCTTTCTTT,CASSLAGSNTEAFF
TRBJ1-1,NA,TRBV7-9,few,TGTGCCAGCAGCCGCGGCTCGGCTGGGAACAGTGAAGCTTTCTTT,CASSRGSAGNSEAFF
TRBJ1-1,NA,TRBV6-5,few,TGTGCCAGCAGTTCCTGGGACAACCTGAACACTGAAGCTTTCTTT,CASSSWDNLNTEAFF
TRBJ1-2,NA,TRBV4-1,NA,TGCGCCAGCAGCCAAGATGACCAAACCGGGTATGGCTACACCTTC,CASSQDDQTGYGYTF
TRBJ1-2,NA,TRBV7-9,NA,TGTGCCAGCAGCTCCACAGGGCGGATTTATGGCTACACCTTC,CASSSTGRIYGYTF
TRBJ1-1,NA,TRBV6-2/TRBV6-3,NA,TGTGCCAGCAGTTCGCTTGGGGGAGCTGAAGCTTTCTTT,CASSSLGGAEAFF
TRBJ1-2,NA,TRBV11-2,NA,TGTGCCAGCAGCTTCTTGCCGGCGCTCCGAAGGGGGGGCTACACCTTC,CASSFLPALRRGGYTF
TRBJ1-2,NA,TRBV6-1,few,TGTGCCAGCAGCCCCGGCGGGGGGAACTATGGCTACACCTTC,CASSPGGGNYGYTF
TRBJ1-5,NA,TRBV6-1,few,TGTGCCAGCAGCAAGGATCAGCCCCAGCATTTT,CASSKDQPQHF
TRBJ1-2,NA,TRBV10-3,NA,TGTGCCGTGGGTGAGAGCGTCTTTACGGGGGGCTACACCTTC,CAVGESVFTGGYTF
TRBJ2-7,NA,TRBV12-3/TRBV12-4,once,TGTGCCAGCAGTTTATCGCGGGGATACGAGCAGTACTTC,CASSLSRGYEQYF
TRBJ2-5,TRBD2,TRBV20-1,NA,TGCAGTGCTAGCAATTCGTTCCCAACTAGCGGGAGAGAGACCCAGTACTTC,CSASNSFPTSGRETQYF
TRBJ1-2,NA,TRBV2,NA,TGTGCCAGCAGTGAAGGAAGGGCAGGGAAGTTGTATGGCTACACCTTC,CASSEGRAGKLYGYTF
TRBJ2-3,NA,TRBV11-2,NA,TGTGCCAGCAGTCTCATGGAAGGAGATACGCAGTATTTT,CASSLMEGDTQYF
TRBJ2-3,NA,TRBV20-1,NA,TGCAGTGCTCCCTTAAGAGCTAGCACAGATACGCAGTATTTT,CSAPLRASTDTQYF
TRBJ1-5,TRBD1,TRBV19,NA,TGTGCCAGTAGCCTCAGGGACAGGCGAAATCAGCCCCAGCATTTT,CASSLRDRRNQPQHF
TRBJ2-1,NA,TRBV7-9,NA,TGTGCCAGCACGCCGGACTTCCCTAATGAGCAGTTCTTC,CASTPDFPNEQFF
TRBJ2-1,TRBD2,TRBV19,NA,TGTGCCAGTAGTATAGCGGGAGGGCCACGAGAGCAGTTCTTC,CASSIAGGPREQFF
TRBJ1-1,TRBD1,TRBV25-1,NA,TGTGCCACCCGACAGGGGGCTGGCACTGAAGCTTTCTTT,CATRQGAGTEAFF
TRBJ1-2,TRBD1,TRBV12-3/TRBV12-4,NA,TGTGCCAGCAGTTTAGGGTTGCTCGGACAGGAGGCCTATGGCTACACCTTC,CASSLGLLGQEAYGYTF
TRBJ2-5,NA,TRBV11-3,NA,TGTGCCAGCAGCTTACTCCGGGGGTCAGAGACCCAGTACTTC,CASSLLRGSETQYF
TRBJ1-6,NA,TRBV5-1,NA,TGCGCCAGCAGATCGACGGCCGCTAATTCACCCCTCCACTTT,CASRSTAANSPLHF
TRBJ2-3,NA,TRBV7-2,NA,TGTGCCAGCAGCTTATTAAGGGCAGGAGATACGCAGTATTTT,CASSLLRAGDTQYF
TRBJ2-5,NA,TRBV25-1,NA,TGTGCCAGCAGTGTAAGCAGGGGCGGCCAAGAGACCCAGTACTTC,CASSVSRGGQETQYF
TRBJ1-2,NA,TRBV6-1,NA,TGTGCCAGCAGTCCAAAACACACAGGTTGGGTCTATGGCTACACCTTC,CASSPKHTGWVYGYTF
TRBJ1-6,NA,TRBV27,NA,TGTGCCAGCATGTCCGGGGGCCTTGGTTCACCCCTCCACTTT,CASMSGGLGSPLHF
TRBJ1-1,NA,TRBV27,NA,TGTGCCAGCAGGGAGGGAATTTGGGGGAACACTGAAGCTTTCTTT,CASREGIWGNTEAFF
TRBJ2-1,NA,TRBV12-3/TRBV12-4,NA,TGTGCCAGCAGTTTAGTAGGGGCGGAAAGTGAGCAGTTCTTC,CASSLVGAESEQFF
TRBJ2-7,TRBD1,TRBV2,NA,TGTGCCAGCAGTCTTGGACAGGGGCGGTTCGACGAGCAGTACTTC,CASSLGQGRFDEQYF
TRBJ2-7,NA,TRBV19,NA,TGTGCCAGTAGTATAATTAGGACCCTCGAGGCCGAGCAGTACTTC,CASSIIRTLEAEQYF
TRBJ1-2,NA,TRBV20-1,NA,TGCAGTGCTAGAGCCCCGCAAGGCTATGGCTACACCTTC,CSARAPQGYGYTF
TRBJ2-5,TRBD1,TRBV7-2,NA,TGTGCCAGCAGCCCTATACCAGGGACAGGGAAAGAGACCCAGTACTTC,CASSPIPGTGKETQYF
TRBJ2-5,NA,TRBV4-3,NA,TGCGCCAGCAGCCCGGGACTTGGAGAGACCCAGTACTTC,CASSPGLGETQYF
TRBJ1-1,NA,TRBV7-3,NA,TGTGCCAGCAGCTTGGAAGGGCTAGGGACTGAAGCTTTCTTT,CASSLEGLGTEAFF
TRBJ2-2,TRBD1,TRBV6-1,NA,TGTGCCAGCGGGGACAGAGCGAACACCGGGGAGCTGTTTTTT,CASGDRANTGELFF
TRBJ1-1,NA,TRBV15,few,TGTGCCACCAGCAGAGATCGGAATCGGGGGATAAGCACTGAAGCTTTCTTT,CATSRDRNRGISTEAFF
TRBJ2-3,TRBD2,TRBV6-2/TRBV6-3,NA,TGTGCCAGCAGTTACTCGAGACAATATGGGACTAGCGGGAGACGCGGCACAGATACGCAGTATTTT,CASSYSRQYGTSGRRGTDTQYF
TRBJ2-1,TRBD2,TRBV20-1,few,TGCAGTGCCGGTTCCCCTAGCGGGAGCCCCGGATACAATGAGCAGTTCTTC,CSAGSPSGSPGYNEQFF
TRBJ1-5,NA,TRBV20-1,once,TGCAGTGCGGGGAGAGGGGGACGACAGCCCCAGCATTTT,CSAGRGGRQPQHF
TRBJ1-6,NA,TRBV6-1,few,TGTGCCAGCGGGTCGAATAGGGGTGCCCCCCTCCACTTT,CASGSNRGAPLHF
TRBJ2-3,NA,TRBV15,NA,TGTGCCACCACACAGGGAACGGATACGCAGTATTTT,CATTQGTDTQYF
TRBJ1-3,NA,TRBV6-1,NA,TGTGCCAGCAGACACGACAGCGACTCTGGAAACACCATATATTTT,CASRHDSDSGNTIYF
TRBJ1-2,NA,TRBV3-1,NA,TGTGCCAGCAGCCAAGTGACAGATTATGGCTACACCTTC,CASSQVTDYGYTF
TRBJ1-2,TRBD1,TRBV5-5,few,TGTGCCAGCAGCTTGGGATATGACAGGGCTAACTATGGCTACACCTTC,CASSLGYDRANYGYTF
TRBJ1-5,TRBD1,TRBV19,NA,TGTGCCAGTAGGTACATACAGGGGTCTCGCAATCAGCCCCAGCATTTT,CASRYIQGSRNQPQHF
TRBJ1-1,NA,TRBV6-1,NA,TGTGCCAGCAGGGAAGGGCCCCACACTGAAGCTTTCTTT,CASREGPHTEAFF
TRBJ2-3,NA,TRBV7-3,once,TGTGCCAGCAGCTTAAGGGATGAGGCAGATACGCAGTATTTT,CASSLRDEADTQYF
TRBJ1-2,NA,TRBV9,NA,TGTGCCAGCAGCGTTGGCACATTTAACTATGGCTACACCTTC,CASSVGTFNYGYTF